Below are 20 T cell receptor beta chains sequenced from a single sample in a study of a mutant IDH1 vaccine in newly diagnosed glioma. The time point: week 23, last vaccination. Every single dose of the vaccine, 300 ug of mutant IDH1 20-mer peptide, came with topical imiquimod. No antigens are known for them. Sequencing was performed with immunoSEQ multiplex PCR; in TCRdb, only in-frame clones are kept and a portion is missing. The table lists over 35,000 clones, 65% to 85% of them singletons. The source material was PBMCs, sampled from a glioma patient whose treatment included an IDH1 peptide vaccine. All receptors derive from a woman aged 18 to 35 with glioma. Some clones in this sample may be carry-over from other donors' samples.

The rearrangement uses TRBV7-9 and TRBJ1-6; D possibly corresponds to TRBD1 (6 bases). The CDR3 runs 15 residues. V lost 5 bases, J lost 7 bases, and 15 bases lay in between. Germline loops: CDR1 SEHNR, CDR2 FQNEAQ (reference sequence). For the CDR3, the DNA is TGTGCCAGCAGCGAACCGACAGGAGAAAATTCACCCCTCCACTTT. This sequence encodes CASSEPTGENSPLHF.

The chain couples TRBV2 to TRBJ1-2, with TRBD1 as a possible D gene (5 bases). V gave up 7 bases and J gave up 7 bases, with 10 bases separating them. The CDR3 totals 11 residues. Germline-derived CDR1 and CDR2 are SNHLY and FYNNEI. The CDR3 sequence: CASMDGGGYTF. The CDR3 DNA sequence: TGTGCCAGCATGGATGGGGGTGGCTACACCTTC.

This chain connects TRBV19 to TRBJ2-7, with D unresolved. V lost 5 bases, J lost 3 bases, and 8 bases lay in between. Germline loops: CDR1 LNHDA, CDR2 SQIVND (reference sequence). The CDR3 totals 12 residues. CDR3 sequence: CASSSGHYEQYF. Here the CDR3 DNA reads TGTGCCAGTAGTTCCGGGCACTACGAGCAGTACTTC. The full variable domain, with the rest looked up from reference TRBV19 and TRBJ2-7, is DGGITQSPKYLFRKEGQNVTLSCEQNLNHDAMYWYRQDPGQGLRLIYYSQIVNDFQKGDIAEGYSVSREKKESFPLTVTSAQKNPTAFYLCASSSGHYEQYFGPGTRLTVT.

This sequence joins TRBV9 and TRBJ1-1; D gene uncertain. This CDR3 is 12 amino acids long. With 3 bases removed from V and 3 bases from J, the gap between germline ends came to 6 bases. Germline V CDR1 and CDR2: SGDLS, YYNGEE. As DNA, the CDR3 is TGTGCCAGCAGCGCTACGGACACTGAAGCTTTCTTT. This sequence encodes CASSATDTEAFF.

The chain couples TRBV27 to TRBJ2-5; TRBD1 is a possible D gene (6 bases). This CDR3 has 14 residues. Germline CDR1 reads MNHEY; CDR2 reads SMNVEV (reference sequence). V was pared by 1 base and J by 5 bases, with 11 bases between. CDR3 in DNA: TGTGCCAGCAGTTTATTCTCCCAGGGGGAGACCCAGTACTTC. It encodes CASSLFSQGETQYF.

The J gene is TRBJ1-4, the V gene TRBV6-6; D remains unclear. This CDR3 is built from 11 residues. The germline V and J ends were trimmed by 4 bases and 11 bases, with 8 bases remaining between them. Germline V CDR1 and CDR2: MNHNY, SVGAGI (reference sequence). The CDR3: CASSLGGKLFF. The CDR3 coding sequence is TGTGCCAGCAGTTTAGGTGGGAAACTGTTTTTT.

This clone was observed a handful of times. The chain has TRBV4-2 and TRBJ2-2; 7 bases align to TRBD2. V trimming: 6 bases; J trimming: 4 bases; junction bases outside the gene matches: 5. Germline CDR1 is LGHNA and CDR2 is YNFKEQ. The CDR3 totals 14 residues. This chain's CDR3 is CASSPGGFTGELFF. Written as DNA, the CDR3 is TGTGCCAGCAGTCCCGGGGGGTTCACCGGGGAGCTGTTTTTT.

The chain links TRBV7-9 to TRBJ1-1; TRBD1 agrees at 7 bases. This CDR3 comprises 14 residues. Germline V lookup: CDR1 SEHNR, CDR2 FQNEAQ (reference sequence). The V and J ends lost 1 base and 1 base, in that order; junction bases with no gene match: 0. The CDR3, as DNA: TGTGCCAGCAGCTTAGGACAGGGGAACACTGAAGCTTTCTTT. Protein sequence: CASSLGQGNTEAFF.

This clone has a single count. The chain is built from TRBV5-1 and TRBJ2-2; tentatively, D is TRBD2 (5 bases). This CDR3 region has 15 residues. Looked up from germline, CDR1 is SGHRS and CDR2 is YFSETQ. Trimming left V 4 bases short and J 3 bases short, with 13 bases between. CDR3 loop: CASSVNPRDTGELFF. DNA for the CDR3: TGCGCCAGCAGCGTGAACCCGCGGGACACCGGGGAGCTGTTTTTT.

The chain links TRBV5-1 to TRBJ2-5, with 8 bases identical to TRBD2. The length of the CDR3 is 15 residues. The ends lost 1 base at V and 3 bases at J; junction bases unmatched: 5. Germline CDR1 reads SGHRS; CDR2 reads YFSETQ. The CDR3 DNA reads TGCGCCAGCAGCTTGTCCGGAGCGGGAGAAGAGACCCAGTACTTC. Translating it yields CASSLSGAGEETQYF.

This chain uses TRBV13 with TRBJ1-1; 7 bases match TRBD1. The V gene's germline CDR1 is PRHDT and CDR2 FYEKMQ (reference sequence). V was clipped by 5 bases and J by 6 bases; unmatched bases: 6. The CDR3 is 13 residues long. The CDR3 loop reads CASSLQGKAEAFF. The CDR3 DNA is TGTGCCAGCAGCCTACAGGGGAAGGCTGAAGCTTTCTTT.

The chain carries TRBV2 and TRBJ1-4; D gene ambiguous. The CDR3 has 14 residues. Germline-derived CDR1 and CDR2 are SNHLY and FYNNEI. With 6 bases removed from V and 4 bases from J, the gap between germline ends came to 12 bases. The CDR3 coding sequence is TGTGCCAGCAGCCCCAGTTGGGGTAATGAAAAACTGTTTTTT. Translation: CASSPSWGNEKLFF. Combining the CDR3 with reference TRBV2 and TRBJ1-4 gives the whole variable domain EPEVTQTPSHQVTQMGQEVILRCVPISNHLYFYWYRQILGQKVEFLVSFYNNEISEKSEIFDDQFSVERPDGSNFTLKIRSTKLEDSAMYFCASSPSWGNEKLFFGSGTQLSVL.

The chain combines TRBV4-3 with TRBJ1-5; D is unresolved. The CDR3 is 14 residues long. From germline, CDR1 is LGHNA and CDR2 YSLEER. The V gene lost 1 base and the J gene lost 4 bases, with 8 bases spanning the gap. Here the CDR3 reads CASSQALGNQPQHF. CDR3 DNA: TGCGCCAGCAGCCAAGCCCTCGGGAATCAGCCCCAGCATTTT.

V usage is TRBV6-5 and J usage is TRBJ2-7, with D uncertain. The germline V gene encodes CDR1 MNHEY and CDR2 SVGAGI. The CDR3 spans 14 residues. With 4 bases removed from V and 6 bases from J, the gap between germline ends came to 16 bases. The CDR3 coding sequence is TGTGCCAGCAGTTTCAACCCGAGCGCTTTCGAGCAGTACTTC. Residues: CASSFNPSAFEQYF.

V and J are TRBV15 and TRBJ1-2; D uncertain. The CDR3 consists of 16 residues. V was shortened by 0 bases and J by 4 bases, with 15 bases between the two germline ends. The germline V gene has CDR1 LNHNV and CDR2 YYDKDF (reference sequence). CDR3 sequence: CATSREGRSLSYGYTF. The CDR3 region has the DNA TGTGCCACCAGCAGAGAAGGCAGATCGCTTAGCTATGGCTACACCTTC.

The V call is TRBV7-8, the J call TRBJ2-6; 10 bases agree with TRBD1. This CDR3 contains 18 residues. Trimming took 7 bases from V and 0 from J; bases not matched to a gene: 9. Per germline, CDR1 SGHVS and CDR2 FQNEAQ. The DNA for the CDR3 is TGTGCCAGCAACGCCGGGACAGGGGCAACCTCTGGGGCCAACGTCCTGACTTTC. It encodes CASNAGTGATSGANVLTF.

The J gene is TRBJ2-2, the V gene TRBV7-8; 9 bases are shared with TRBD1. J gave up 1 base and V 5 bases, and 11 bases lay outside the gene matches. The CDR3 contains 18 residues. Germline-derived CDR1 and CDR2 are SGHVS and FQNEAQ. The CDR3 nucleotides read TGTGCCAGCAGCCTGGCACACGGGACAGGGATGAACACCGGGGAGCTGTTTTTT. Encoded protein: CASSLAHGTGMNTGELFF.

The chain uses TRBV2 and TRBJ2-5; maybe TRBD2 (5 bases). Trimming stripped 3 bases from V and 1 base from J, with 15 bases between. The CDR3 totals 16 residues. Germline CDR1 is SNHLY and CDR2 is FYNNEI. CDR3 DNA sequence: TGTGCCAGCAGTGATGATAGAGGGTTACCCCAAGAGACCCAGTACTTC. Translating it yields CASSDDRGLPQETQYF.

The chain combines TRBV29-1 with TRBJ1-3; D gene unclear. Germline assignment: CDR1 SQVTM and CDR2 ANQGSEA. With 1 base removed from V and 4 bases from J, the gap between germline ends came to 2 bases. This CDR3 comprises 11 residues. The CDR3 DNA follows: TGCAGCGTTGAAGGGGGAAACACCATATATTTT. Its translation is CSVEGGNTIYF.

The chain joins TRBV10-3 to TRBJ2-3, with 12 bases lining up with TRBD2. There are 16 residues in the CDR3. V lost 5 bases to trimming and J lost 4 bases; unmatched junction nucleotides: 7. In germline, CDR1 is ENHRY, CDR2 SYGVKD. This CDR3 is CAISSLAGGIADTQYF. The CDR3 DNA reads as TGTGCCATCAGTAGTCTAGCGGGGGGGATCGCAGATACGCAGTATTTT.